The 4 T cell receptor beta chains given below trace back to one sample, sequenced in a study of blood T cell repertoires in COVID-19. Sequencing was performed with immunoSEQ multiplex PCR; in TCRdb, only in-frame clones are kept and a portion is missing. The sample gives about 150,000 clones, roughly 90% of which show up once; approximately 4% is in the top ten. The sequencing input was peripheral blood. These receptors all come from a woman aged 70-85 years with acute or convalescent COVID-19.

This clone was seen once. The rearrangement joins TRBV24-1 to TRBJ2-3; D may be TRBD2 (5 bases). V dropped 7 bases and J dropped 2 bases, with 12 bases sitting between them. There are 14 residues in the CDR3. From germline, CDR1 is KGHDR and CDR2 SFDVKD. CDR3: CATSPSSDTDTQYF. The CDR3 DNA follows: TGTGCCACCAGCCCGAGTAGCGACACAGATACGCAGTATTTT.

The CDR3 bases are TGTGCCAGCAGTTACGGGACAGTGCATCAGCCCCAGCATTTT. It translates to CASSYGTVHQPQHF. The rearrangement uses TRBV7-2 and TRBJ1-5; TRBD1 matches 7 bases. The CDR3 sequence is 14 residues long. Unmatched junction bases numbered 7, after V lost 6 bases and J lost 5 bases. CDR1 and CDR2 (germline): SGHTA, FQGNSA.

This clone was observed a single time. V and J are TRBV4-2 and TRBJ2-7; a weak D match, TRBD1 (6 bases). V was trimmed by 4 bases and J by 0 bases, leaving 13 bases between them. Germline V gene lookup returns CDR1 LGHNA and CDR2 YNFKEQ. The CDR3 has 15 amino acids. CDR3 protein: CASSLNQGFSYEQYF. The CDR3 DNA reads TGTGCCAGCAGCCTTAACCAGGGGTTCTCCTACGAGCAGTACTTC.

This clone was recorded once. At the DNA level, this CDR3 is encoded by other sequences in the same sample as well. The chain is built from TRBV5-1 and TRBJ1-2, with D uncertain. Looked up from germline, CDR1 is SGHRS and CDR2 is YFSETQ. V shed 0 bases and J shed 5 bases, with 8 bases lying between them. The CDR3 is 13 residues long. CDR3 residues: CASSLDGAYGYTF. In DNA form, the CDR3 reads TGCGCCAGCAGCTTGGATGGAGCGTATGGCTACACCTTC.